The 23 T cell receptor beta chains given below trace back to one sample, sequenced in a study of control samples from healthy donors and cancer patients. TCRdb keeps only in-frame clones here, not all; method: immunoSEQ multiplex PCR. The sample lists fewer than 95,000 clones; around four fifths were seen once. Sequenced: blood. These receptors came from a young man in good health.

The V gene is TRBV6-6, the J gene TRBJ1-6; D remains unclear. V shed 4 bases and J shed 7 bases, with 5 bases lying between them. This CDR3 is built from 12 residues. Germline CDR1 MNHNY, CDR2 SVGAGI (reference sequence). The DNA for the CDR3 is TGTGCCAGCAGTTTTGTAAATTCACCCCTCCACTTT. Amino acid sequence: CASSFVNSPLHF.

V usage is TRBV2 and J usage is TRBJ2-5; D is unresolved. Germline V gene data show CDR1 as SNHLY and CDR2 as FYNNEI. Trimming removed 6 bases at V and 5 bases at J, with 10 bases between. This CDR3 spans 12 amino acids. The CDR3, as DNA: TGTGCCAGCAGCAAGTTGAGGGAGACCCAGTACTTC. It codes for CASSKLRETQYF. The variable domain in full, with the rest retrieved from reference TRBV2 and TRBJ2-5, is EPEVTQTPSHQVTQMGQEVILRCVPISNHLYFYWYRQILGQKVEFLVSFYNNEISEKSEIFDDQFSVERPDGSNFTLKIRSTKLEDSAMYFCASSKLRETQYFGPGTRLLVL.

J is TRBJ2-7 and V is TRBV30, with 7 bases matching TRBD1. CDR3 size: 14 residues. Germline V CDR1 and CDR2: GTSNPN, SVGIG (reference sequence). Losses at the gene ends were 4 bases for V and 2 bases for J; bases not matched to a gene: 8. CDR3 loop: CAWTAAGGAYEQYF. The DNA of the CDR3 is TGTGCCTGGACAGCTGCAGGGGGAGCCTACGAGCAGTACTTC.

This clone was picked up one time. The genes are TRBV5-1 and TRBJ1-6; D not certain. Trimming took 5 bases from V and 7 from J, leaving 10 bases between them. CDR3 size: 13 residues. Germline V gene sequence: CDR1 SGHRS, CDR2 YFSETQ. CDR3 nucleotide sequence: TGCGCCAGCAGAACTACTAGCAATTCACCCCTCCACTTT. The encoded protein is CASRTTSNSPLHF. Full variable domain (outside the CDR3, taken from reference TRBV5-1 and TRBJ1-6): KAGVTQTPRYLIKTRGQQVTLSCSPISGHRSVSWYQQTPGQGLQFLFEYFSETQRNKGNFPGRFSGRQFSNSRSEMNVSTLELGDSALYLCASRTTSNSPLHFGNGTRLTVT.

CDR3 protein: CASSLGGTIYNEQFF. The CDR3 DNA is TGTGCCAGCAGCTTGGGTGGGACCATTTACAATGAGCAGTTCTTC. This chain joins TRBV11-1 and TRBJ2-1; possibly TRBD1 or TRBD2 for D (5 bases each). V gave up 3 bases and J gave up 4 bases, with 13 bases separating them. Germline values: CDR1 SGHAT, CDR2 FQDESV (reference sequence). This CDR3 has 15 amino acids.

This rearrangement joins TRBV18 to TRBJ2-3; 10 bases align to TRBD2. This CDR3 has 15 amino acids. The V gene's germline CDR1 is KGHSH and CDR2 LQKENI. V shed 4 bases, J shed 6 bases, and the junction held 7 bases outside the gene matches. This chain's CDR3 is CASSLSGGPADTQYF. CDR3 nucleotide sequence: TGTGCCAGCTCACTTAGCGGGGGGCCGGCCGATACGCAGTATTTT. Looking up the rest from reference TRBV18 and TRBJ2-3 gives the full variable domain: NAGVMQNPRHLVRRRGQEARLRCSPMKGHSHVYWYRQLPEEGLKFMVYLQKENIIDESGMPKERFSAEFPKEGPSILRIQQVVRGDSAAYFCASSLSGGPADTQYFGPGTRLTVL.

This chain connects TRBV18 to TRBJ1-1; perhaps TRBD1 as D (5 bases). V lost 5 bases and J lost 2, with 9 bases in between. CDR1 is KGHSH and CDR2 is LQKENI in the germline V gene. The CDR3 covers 13 residues. The CDR3 here is CASSLDTNTEAFF. As DNA, the CDR3 is TGTGCCAGCTCATTGGACACAAACACTGAAGCTTTCTTT.

This clone was detected a few times. V usage is TRBV27 and J usage is TRBJ2-7, with TRBD1 matching 11 bases. The germline CDR1 and CDR2 sequences are MNHEY and SMNVEV (reference sequence). V lost 5 bases, J lost 5 bases, and 5 bases stayed unmatched. The CDR3 consists of 14 residues. In DNA, the CDR3 is TGTGCCAGCAGTAATCCGGGACAGGGGGACGAGCAGTACTTC. As protein: CASSNPGQGDEQYF.

The chain has TRBV21-1 and TRBJ1-5. TRBV21-1 is assigned pseudogene status. The CDR3 has 22 residues. This CDR3 reads CASSPHLGGRGREIWGDQPQHF. The CDR3 region has the DNA TGTGCCAGCAGCCCTCACCTCGGAGGCAGGGGCAGAGAGATTTGGGGGGATCAGCCCCAGCATTTT.

The chain uses TRBV6-2 or TRBV6-3 and TRBJ2-1; perhaps TRBD2 as D (7 bases). CDR3 length: 15 amino acids. Germline V lookup: CDR1 MNHEY, CDR2 SVGEGT. V shed 6 bases and J shed 0 bases, with 12 bases lying between them. The CDR3 loop reads CASSRGGLSYNEQFF. Written as DNA, the CDR3 is TGTGCCAGCAGCCGCGGGGGCCTCTCCTACAATGAGCAGTTCTTC.

The V call is TRBV6-2 or TRBV6-3, the J call TRBJ1-1; the D is unclear. V lost 1 base and J lost 0, with 6 bases in between. Per germline, CDR1 MNHEY and CDR2 SVGEGT. CDR3 size: 14 residues. CDR3 coding DNA: TGTGCCAGCAGTTACTTACAGCTGAACACTGAAGCTTTCTTT. Protein sequence: CASSYLQLNTEAFF.

J is TRBJ1-1 and V is TRBV19; the D gene is possibly TRBD1 (6 bases). CDR1 is LNHDA, CDR2 SQIVND, per germline (reference sequence). CDR3 size: 17 residues. Deletions cut 3 bases from V and 5 bases from J, with 22 bases between. DNA for the CDR3: TGTGCCAGTAGTATCCAGAGGGGGTATATGTGGAGGACTGAAGCTTTCTTT. Translating it yields CASSIQRGYMWRTEAFF.

This clone was observed a handful of times. The rearrangement links TRBV5-1 to TRBJ2-5; D is unresolved. Germline V gene data show CDR1 as SGHRS and CDR2 as YFSETQ. This CDR3 spans 13 amino acids. V gave up 0 bases and J gave up 6 bases, with 9 bases separating them. Here the CDR3 reads CASSLEGSQTQYF. CDR3 in DNA: TGCGCCAGCAGCTTGGAAGGTTCGCAGACCCAGTACTTC. The full variable domain, its missing parts supplied by reference TRBV5-1 and TRBJ2-5, is KAGVTQTPRYLIKTRGQQVTLSCSPISGHRSVSWYQQTPGQGLQFLFEYFSETQRNKGNFPGRFSGRQFSNSRSEMNVSTLELGDSALYLCASSLEGSQTQYFGPGTRLLVL.

The chain uses TRBV18 and TRBJ2-3, with D possibly matching TRBD1 (5 bases). The CDR3 is 15 residues long. Trimming took 2 bases from V and 1 from J, leaving 10 bases between them. The germline V gene encodes CDR1 KGHSH and CDR2 LQKENI. The CDR3 sequence is CASSPLGAGTDTQYF. CDR3 sequence (DNA): TGTGCCAGCTCACCATTAGGGGCCGGCACAGATACGCAGTATTTT.

A few counts support this clone. The chain carries TRBV18 and TRBJ1-5; tentative D call: TRBD1 (6 bases). This CDR3 contains 14 residues. CDR1 and CDR2 from the germline V gene are KGHSH and LQKENI. V was cut by 6 bases and J by 3 bases, with 12 bases left in between. The DNA of the CDR3 is TGTGCCAGCTCCGGAGGGGGGGACAATCAGCCCCAGCATTTT. It yields the protein CASSGGGDNQPQHF.

This chain connects TRBV5-6 to TRBJ1-1; D gene uncertain. Germline V lookup: CDR1 SGHDT, CDR2 YYEEEE. Trimming stripped 4 bases from V and 6 bases from J, with 10 bases between. The CDR3 has 12 residues. The DNA of the CDR3 is TGTGCCAGCAGCCAGGCGACATCTGAAGCTTTCTTT. Its protein is CASSQATSEAFF.

This clone was found many times. This chain uses TRBV30 with TRBJ1-6; D possibly corresponds to TRBD1 (5 bases). The CDR3 totals 16 residues. V lost 0 bases and J 9 bases, leaving 18 bases between the germline ends. Germline V gives CDR1 GTSNPN, CDR2 SVGIG (reference sequence). The DNA for the CDR3 is TGTGCCTGGAGTGTACATTGGGGGGTTGGGAGTTCACCCCTCCACTTT. Residues: CAWSVHWGVGSSPLHF.

V and J are TRBV2 and TRBJ1-6; D remains ambiguous. Trimming took 7 bases from V and 9 from J, leaving 19 bases between them. This CDR3 region has 15 residues. Germline values: CDR1 SNHLY, CDR2 FYNNEI. The CDR3 DNA reads as TGTGCCAGCATACTACCGGGTACTAGTGGTTCACCCCTCCACTTT. Amino acids: CASILPGTSGSPLHF.

The CDR3 DNA follows: TGTGCCAGCAGTTACTCGACGCCCAGGGCTTATGGCTACACCTTC. Its protein product is CASSYSTPRAYGYTF. The chain uses TRBV6-5 and TRBJ1-2, with TRBD1 as a possible D gene (5 bases). The CDR3 contains 15 residues. Looked up from germline, CDR1 is MNHEY and CDR2 is SVGAGI. The V end was cut by 0 bases, the J end by 5 bases, with 13 bases between.

In its sample, this clone was seen a few times. The chain carries TRBV20-1 and TRBJ1-5, with a possible D match to TRBD1 (5 bases). Trimming pared 3 bases from V and 7 bases from J, leaving 7 bases between. Germline lookup yields CDR1 DFQATT and CDR2 SNEGSKA (reference sequence). This CDR3 region has 11 residues. The CDR3 region has the DNA TGCAGTGCTAGCGAGGGGCAGCCCCAGCATTTT. Protein sequence: CSASEGQPQHF.

The chain links TRBV27 to TRBJ1-1; D remains unclear. CDR1 and CDR2 from the germline V gene are MNHEY and SMNVEV (reference sequence). The V end was cut by 0 bases, the J end by 3 bases, with 5 bases between. The CDR3 spans 13 residues. The CDR3 is CASSLSGYTEAFF. The CDR3 DNA follows: TGTGCCAGCAGTTTATCAGGGTACACTGAAGCTTTCTTT.

The genes are TRBV5-5 and TRBJ2-7; D is uncertain. With 4 bases removed from V and 2 bases from J, the gap between germline ends came to 10 bases. CDR1 is SGHKS, CDR2 YYEKEE, per germline (reference sequence). The CDR3 has 13 residues. CDR3 amino acids: CASSTSSPYEQYF. The DNA for the CDR3 is TGTGCCAGCAGCACGAGTAGCCCCTACGAGCAGTACTTC.

The rearrangement joins TRBV30 to TRBJ1-2; D is possibly TRBD1 (5 bases). V was cut by 2 bases and J by 7 bases, with 17 bases left in between. CDR1 is GTSNPN and CDR2 is SVGIG in the germline V gene (reference sequence). CDR3 size: 14 residues. CDR3 sequence reads: CAWSFPGRRPGYTF. CDR3 sequence (DNA): TGTGCCTGGAGTTTTCCGGGACGGAGGCCTGGCTACACCTTC.